Sequencing of this T cell receptor (beta chain) was carried out in a study of CD8+CD57+ T cells in acquired aplastic anemia. Background on the study: Sorted CD4+ and CD8+ cells gave a mean 3.2 ug DNA, range roughly 0.18 to 30 ug. About 10 million reads, on average, were obtained for CD4+ cells from healthy donors.

TCR beta VDJ combinations and CDR3 sequences were profiled from genomic DNA. TCRdb itself ran the reads through MiXCR, one entry per CDR3 protein. The table lists under 250,000 distinct CDR3 sequences, approximately 35% of them singletons. CDR3 length: 17 amino acids. With V trimmed by 7 bases and J by 1 base, 8 bases remained unmatched. From germline, CDR1 is LNHDA and CDR2 SQIVND (reference sequence). There are many counts of this clonotype. Antigen unknown. Whole-study results and caveats: Between patients and controls, CD8+ Simpson's diversity did not vary significantly. Some 27 CD8+ CDR3 sequences were shared between patients and controls.

The origin of this receptor is a human donor in good health, serving as a control. The sample taken for sequencing was sorted CD4+, CD8+, or CD8+CD57+ T cells (not recorded which) from PBMCs. The rearrangement joins TRBV19 to TRBJ2-3, with TRBD2 matching 13 bases. The CDR3 DNA follows: TGTGCCAGTACTCCGGGACTAGCGGGGAGGGGCACAGATACGCAGTATTTT. Translating it yields CASTPGLAGRGTDTQYF.